The clone carrying this T cell receptor beta chain has more than one count but fewer than ten. Its antigen is undetermined. V lost 6 bases to trimming and J lost 5 bases, with 17 bases between them. CDR3 length equals 14 residues. This sample was included in a study of T-cell memory formation after mild COVID-19. Notes on the study in general: Shrinking CD4+ clones were chiefly CM and EM; CD8+ ones were chiefly EMRA. There was no confirmation that second-wave clones peaking on day 37 were SARS-CoV-2 specific.

Employing constant-segment primers, 5'RACE generated TCR alpha and TCR beta cDNA libraries bearing sample barcodes and UMIs. One entry per CDR3 protein results from TCRdb running MiXCR on the 5' RACE reads. The sample has about 290,000 distinct CDR3 sequences; about 16% are singletons. Material for sequencing was PBMCs or a T cell subset sorted from them (not recorded which). The sequence derives from a man aged 18 to 30 who had mild COVID-19 (a few samples of this study predate the infection). Cell type and time point are not known. The J gene is TRBJ2-7, the V gene TRBV23-1, with D unclear. TRBV23-1 is an open reading frame whose function is uncertain. Here the CDR3 reads CASRPHGPVNEQYF. The CDR3 nucleotides read TGCGCCAGCAGGCCTCATGGCCCCGTCAACGAGCAGTACTTC.